This TCR beta chain was captured by sequencing in a study of blood T cell repertoires in COVID-19. Study in general: PBMCs, B-cell-depleted T cells, or T cells were the source of the cDNA or gDNA that made up the material.

Germline lookup yields CDR1 SNHLY and CDR2 FYNNEI. Trimming shortened V by 4 bases and J by 3 bases, and 9 bases separated the two germline ends. The CDR3 runs 13 residues. In the original analysis: Amplifying reference gene primers gave estimates of nucleated cell counts. TCRdb keeps only in-frame clones here, not all; method: immunoSEQ multiplex PCR. V and J calls and clone size are as listed in that table; D and trimming were resolved from the DNA. In the table there are 90,000 to 140,000 clones, 80% to 85% of which are singletons. Sequenced input: peripheral blood. The chain is built from TRBV2 and TRBJ1-2; D unclear. The TCR comes from a woman of 80 years or more with acute or convalescent COVID-19. The CDR3 sequence is CASSVRADYGYTF. The CDR3 region has the DNA TGTGCCAGCAGTGTACGCGCGGACTATGGCTACACCTTC. Full variable domain (outside the CDR3, taken from reference TRBV2 and TRBJ1-2): EPEVTQTPSHQVTQMGQEVILRCVPISNHLYFYWYRQILGQKVEFLVSFYNNEISEKSEIFDDQFSVERPDGSNFTLKIRSTKLEDSAMYFCASSVRADYGYTFGSGTRLTVV.